Detailed here is one TCR beta chain. Relative to the germline gene, one junction end is altered; a read error may explain this. These data originate in a study of technical replicates of blood from a few donors. CDR1 and CDR2 from the germline V gene are SGHRS and YFSETQ. This CDR3 contains 15 residues. Some clones are missing from TCRdb's copy, which holds only in-frame ones; the method was immunoSEQ multiplex PCR. The sample consists of tens of thousands of clones, 90% to 95% of them appearing once. Sequences were obtained from T cells isolated from PBMCs. The TCR sequence derives from a human donor in good health. V usage is TRBV5-1 and J usage is TRBJ2-7; possible D gene TRBD1, 8 bases. CDR3 amino acids: CASRLGGDRPNEQYF. The CDR3 DNA reads as TGCGCCAGCAGGTTGGGAGGGGACAGGCCAAACGAGCAGTACTTC.